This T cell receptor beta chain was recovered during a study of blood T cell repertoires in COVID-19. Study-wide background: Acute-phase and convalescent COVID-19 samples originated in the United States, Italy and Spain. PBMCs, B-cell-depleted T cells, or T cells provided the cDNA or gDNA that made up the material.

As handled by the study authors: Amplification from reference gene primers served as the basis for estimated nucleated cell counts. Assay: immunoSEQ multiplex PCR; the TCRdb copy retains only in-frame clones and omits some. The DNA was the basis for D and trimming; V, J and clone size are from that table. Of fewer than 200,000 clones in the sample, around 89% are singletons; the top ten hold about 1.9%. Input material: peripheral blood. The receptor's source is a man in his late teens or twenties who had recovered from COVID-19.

As DNA, the CDR3 is TGTGCCAGCAGCCCCACCGGGACAGGAGAAAATGAAAAACTGTTTTTT. Its protein product is CASSPTGTGENEKLFF. V is TRBV6-2 or TRBV6-3 and J is TRBJ1-4, with 8 bases identical to TRBD1. The CDR3 consists of 16 residues. Germline CDR1 MNHEY, CDR2 SVGEGT. Trimming cost V 6 bases and J 5 bases; bases outside gene matches: 11.